This is a list of T cell receptor beta chains from one sample in a study of OX40 agonist ivuxolimab in advanced cancers. Measured with immunoSEQ multiplex PCR; TCRdb has only the in-frame clones, and not every one. Among about 98,000 clones, 90% to 95% were seen once, and the ten largest hold about 0.3%. Specimen: CD4+ or CD8+ T cells sorted from blood, collected in a trial of the OX40 agonist ivuxolimab. These receptors came from an adult with an advanced solid tumor such as melanoma, head and neck, liver or kidney cancer. The CDR3 runs from the conserved cysteine through the conserved F or W. The D gene is left open where the match is weak. A clone size is listed for some rows: how often the clone was seen (once, few, many), or a class if it is expanded.

v_gene	abundance	len	d_gene	j_gene	CDR3nt	CDR3aa
TRBV5-1	once	15	NA	TRBJ2-7	TGCGCCAGCAGCACCGGGACCGCCGGACCGTACGAGCAGTACTTC	CASSTGTAGPYEQYF
TRBV11-2	NA	14	TRBD1	TRBJ1-2	TGTGCCAGCAGCGCGGACAGGGGGCTCTATGGCTACACCTTC	CASSADRGLYGYTF
TRBV27	NA	14	NA	TRBJ1-2	TGTGCCAGCAGTTCAAATAGGGAGGGGGGAAGCTACACCTTC	CASSSNREGGSYTF
TRBV5-1	NA	14	NA	TRBJ1-1	TGCGCCAGCAGCTTGGTAGGGTGGGGCACTGAAGCTTTCTTT	CASSLVGWGTEAFF
TRBV19	NA	13	NA	TRBJ1-5	TGTGCCAGTAGTTCGACACTAGGGATGTCCCAGCATTTT	CASSSTLGMSQHF
TRBV28	once	14	NA	TRBJ1-4	TGTGCCAGCAGTCCAGGCCAGATGGGTGAAAAACTGTTTTTT	CASSPGQMGEKLFF
TRBV15	NA	16	TRBD1	TRBJ1-1	TGTGCCACCAGCAGACCCTTCGGGACAGGGGACACTGAAGCTTTCTTT	CATSRPFGTGDTEAFF
TRBV14	NA	18	NA	TRBJ2-5	TGTGCCAGCAGCCAAGAGTCCGTTCACAGGGGACTACAAGAGACCCAGTACTTC	CASSQESVHRGLQETQYF
TRBV30	NA	13	NA	TRBJ1-2	TGTGCCTGGAGTGTTATGGGGAACTATGGCTACACCTTC	CAWSVMGNYGYTF
TRBV6-5	NA	11	NA	TRBJ2-5	TGTGCCAGCAGTTCCGGGGAGACCCAGTACTTC	CASSSGETQYF
TRBV30	NA	14	TRBD1	TRBJ1-5	TGTGCCTGGAGTGTAAGGACAGGCGATCAGCCCCAGCATTTT	CAWSVRTGDQPQHF
TRBV6-5	NA	13	NA	TRBJ2-5	TGTGCCAGCAGGCGGGACGGTCAAGAGACCCAGTACTTC	CASRRDGQETQYF
TRBV4-2	NA	17	TRBD1	TRBJ2-2	TGTGCCAGCAGCCAAGATTCGGCGGGACAGGGAACCGGGGAGCTGTTTTTT	CASSQDSAGQGTGELFF
TRBV28	NA	18	NA	TRBJ1-3	TGTGCCAGCAGTTTAGGGGGAGCAGGGGCGAACTCTGGAAACACCATATATTTT	CASSLGGAGANSGNTIYF
TRBV2	NA	13	NA	TRBJ1-5	TGTGCCAGCAAGTTGAGGAGCCCCCAGCCCCAGCATTTT	CASKLRSPQPQHF
TRBV23-1	NA	19	NA	TRBJ1-5	TGCGCCAGCAGTCAACTCACAGTGGCAGTCATTTATAGCAATCAGCCCCAGCATTTT	CASSQLTVAVIYSNQPQHF
TRBV30	NA	12	TRBD1	TRBJ2-7	TGTGCCGCGACAGGGAGCTCCTACGAGCAGTACTTC	CAATGSSYEQYF